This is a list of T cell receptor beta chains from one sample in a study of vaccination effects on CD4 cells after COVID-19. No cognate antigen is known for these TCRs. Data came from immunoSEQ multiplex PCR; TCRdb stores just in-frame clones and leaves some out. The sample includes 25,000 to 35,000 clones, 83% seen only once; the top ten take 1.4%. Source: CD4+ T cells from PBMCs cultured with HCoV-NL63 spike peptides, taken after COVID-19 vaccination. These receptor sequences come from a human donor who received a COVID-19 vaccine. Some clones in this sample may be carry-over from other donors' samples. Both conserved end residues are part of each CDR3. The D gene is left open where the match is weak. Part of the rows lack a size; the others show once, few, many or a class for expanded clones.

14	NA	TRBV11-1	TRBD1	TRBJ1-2	CASNPGQGNYGYTF
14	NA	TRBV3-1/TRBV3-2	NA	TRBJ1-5	CASSQGDTNQPQHF
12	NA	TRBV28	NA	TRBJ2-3	CASSLIGNTQYF
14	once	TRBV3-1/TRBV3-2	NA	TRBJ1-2	CASSQGPQAGGYTF
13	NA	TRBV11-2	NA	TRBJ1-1	CASSFSGPAEAFF
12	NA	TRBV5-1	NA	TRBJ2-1	CASSQSDAEQFF
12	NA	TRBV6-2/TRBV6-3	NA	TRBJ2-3	CASSRVIRAQYF
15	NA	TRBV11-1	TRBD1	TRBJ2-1	CASSLGTGLYNEQFF
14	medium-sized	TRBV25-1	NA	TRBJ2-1	CASSEDRGKRALFF
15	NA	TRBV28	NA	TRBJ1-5	CASSFGRNSNQPQHF
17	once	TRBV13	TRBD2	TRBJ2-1	CASSFSLGGAPYNEQFF
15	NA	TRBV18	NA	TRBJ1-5	CASSLGVSSNQPQHF
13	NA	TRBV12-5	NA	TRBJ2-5	CASGERGGETQYF
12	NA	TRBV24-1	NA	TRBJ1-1	CATSDLWGQAFF
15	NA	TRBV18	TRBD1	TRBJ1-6	CASSSDRANNSPLHF
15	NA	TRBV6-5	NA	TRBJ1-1	CASSRLTRGGTEAFF
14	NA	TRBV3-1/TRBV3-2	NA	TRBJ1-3	CASSQAVSGNTIYF
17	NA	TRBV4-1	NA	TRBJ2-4	CASSQDNRGGAKNIQYF
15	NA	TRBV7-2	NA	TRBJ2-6	CASKMWGPGANVLTF
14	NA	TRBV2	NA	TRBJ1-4	CASNSVGGRSKLFF
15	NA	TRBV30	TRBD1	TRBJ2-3	CAWSRQGYSTDTQYF
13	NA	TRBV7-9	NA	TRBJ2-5	CASSFQGQETQYF
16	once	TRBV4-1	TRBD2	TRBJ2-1	CASSHDGTSGGNEQFF
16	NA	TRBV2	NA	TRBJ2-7	CASSERAPITTYEQYF
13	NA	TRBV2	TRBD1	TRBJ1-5	CASKGQDHQPQHF
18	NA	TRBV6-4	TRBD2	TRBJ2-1	CASSKLAGGPSSYNEQFF
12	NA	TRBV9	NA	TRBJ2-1	CASSYNPNEQFF
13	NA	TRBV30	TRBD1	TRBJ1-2	CAWSRGLNYGYTF
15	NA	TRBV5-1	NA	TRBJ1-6	CASSSVPEYNSPLHF
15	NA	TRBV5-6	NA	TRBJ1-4	CASSPGSARGEKLFF
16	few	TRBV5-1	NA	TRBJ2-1	CASSLATPPSFNEQFF
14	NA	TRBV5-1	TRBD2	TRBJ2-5	CASSRGDQQETQYF
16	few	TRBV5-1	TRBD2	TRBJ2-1	CASSLTTGTSGNEQFF
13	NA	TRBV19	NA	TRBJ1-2	CASNTGTSYGYTF
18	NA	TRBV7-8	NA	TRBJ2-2	CASSLLFGVVGDPGELFF
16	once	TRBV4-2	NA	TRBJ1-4	CASSQGTTGYNEKLFF
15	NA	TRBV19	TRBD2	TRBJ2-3	CASRPSGGWTDTQYF
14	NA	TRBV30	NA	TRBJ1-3	CAWTGLLTGNTIYF
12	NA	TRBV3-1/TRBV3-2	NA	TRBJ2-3	CASSQERGAQYF
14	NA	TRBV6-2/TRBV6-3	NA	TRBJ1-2	CASSYSGTSKGYTF
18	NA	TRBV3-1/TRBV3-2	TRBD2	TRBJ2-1	CASRHSSGGYSSYNEQFF
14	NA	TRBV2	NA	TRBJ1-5	CASSEDGANQPQHF
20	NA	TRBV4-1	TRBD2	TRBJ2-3	CASRHSPRRGGPPHTDTQYF
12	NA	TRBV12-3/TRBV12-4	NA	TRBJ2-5	CASSPDQGTQYF
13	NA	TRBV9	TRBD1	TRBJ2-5	CASSVRGQETQYF
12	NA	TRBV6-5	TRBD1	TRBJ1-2	CASTDRESGYTF
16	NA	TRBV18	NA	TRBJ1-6	CASSPLGTPNNSPLHF
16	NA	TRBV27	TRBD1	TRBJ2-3	CASSLFGTGGTDTQYF
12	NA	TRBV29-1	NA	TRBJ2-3	CSVGGGTDTQYF
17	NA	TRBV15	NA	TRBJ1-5	CATSRDRETYSNQPQHF
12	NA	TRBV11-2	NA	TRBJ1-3	CASSLPGNTIYF